The 24 T cell receptor beta chains in this list originate from one sample, sequenced in a study of T cell repertoires in cytomegalovirus infection. TCRdb re-called the reads with MiXCR, one entry per CDR3 protein. The repertoire holds 350,000 to 400,000 distinct CDR3 sequences, with approximately 35% as singletons. No antigens are known for them. This material consisted of cultured PBMCs, taken from culture after CMV antigen stimulation. All receptors derive from a human donor in good health (CMV status not recorded). Some clones in this sample may be carry-over from other donors' samples.

In this sample, this clonotype turned up many times. This chain uses TRBV4-1 with TRBJ2-5, with D perhaps being TRBD1 or TRBD2 (5 bases each). This CDR3 is built from 15 residues. V gave up 2 bases and J gave up 3 bases, with 13 bases separating them. The germline V gene has CDR1 MGHRA and CDR2 YSYEKL. This CDR3 reads CASSQQGPLKETQYF. CDR3 sequence (DNA): TGCGCCAGCAGCCAACAGGGACCGCTGAAAGAGACCCAGTACTTC.

About this clonotype itself: Sequence at one end of the junction differs from germline and may be a read error. V and J are TRBV4-1 and TRBJ1-1, with a possible D match to TRBD1 (5 bases). Germline-derived CDR1 and CDR2 are MGHRA and YSYEKL. The CDR3 is made up of 15 amino acids. The CDR3 nucleotides are TGCGCCAGCAGCCAAGCGAGTGCAGGGTCATCTGAAGCTTACTTT. Protein sequence: CASSQASAGSSEAYF.

This clonotype was found a few times. V gene TRBV28 combines with J gene TRBJ1-6; a possible D gene is TRBD1 (5 bases). The CDR3 is 15 amino acids. V lost 7 bases and J lost 6, with 16 bases in between. The germline V gene has CDR1 MDHEN and CDR2 SYDVKM. Here the CDR3 reads CASTSMWDLNSPLHF. In DNA form, the CDR3 reads TGTGCCAGCACCTCAATGTGGGACCTTAATTCACCCCTCCACTTT.

The rearrangement links TRBV4-1 to TRBJ1-2; D remains unclear. This CDR3 comprises 13 residues. Germline assignment: CDR1 MGHRA and CDR2 YSYEKL. The ends were cut back, 0 bases at V and 4 bases at J, with 6 bases in the middle. CDR3 nucleotide sequence: TGCGCCAGCAGCCAAGAAGGGTTCTATGGCTACACCTTC. Translation: CASSQEGFYGYTF.

V is TRBV27 and J is TRBJ2-1; TRBD1 matches at 11 bases. There are 15 residues in the CDR3. V was pared by 5 bases and J by 8 bases, with 8 bases of the junction left unmatched. Germline CDR1 MNHEY, CDR2 SMNVEV (reference sequence). CDR3 coding DNA: TGTGCCAGCAGTGCCCGGGACAGGGGGTTCGATGAGCAGTTCTTC. Protein sequence: CASSARDRGFDEQFF.

The chain recombines TRBV20-1 with TRBJ2-2; no definite D call. Germline CDR1 reads DFQATT; CDR2 reads SNEGSKA (reference sequence). V shed 3 bases and J shed 0 bases, with 8 bases lying between them. The CDR3 totals 14 residues. CDR3 loop: CSARDDPNTGELFF. The CDR3 region has the DNA TGCAGTGCTAGGGATGACCCGAACACCGGGGAGCTGTTTTTT.

This chain uses TRBV7-6 with TRBJ2-7, with D perhaps TRBD2 (6 bases). V gave up 5 bases and J gave up 3 bases, with 17 bases separating them. The CDR3 is 15 amino acids. Germline values: CDR1 SGHVS, CDR2 FNYEAQ. The CDR3 here is CASSPAGYSVYEQYF. CDR3 nucleotides: TGTGCCAGCAGCCCCGCGGGGTATTCGGTCTACGAGCAGTACTTC.

The chain uses TRBV18 and TRBJ1-3; D gene ambiguous. V dropped 3 bases and J dropped 0 bases, with 12 bases sitting between them. The CDR3 is 16 amino acids. Germline CDR1 KGHSH, CDR2 LQKENI. The CDR3 protein is CASSPQGASSGNTIYF. For the CDR3, the DNA is TGTGCCAGCTCACCGCAAGGAGCGAGCTCTGGAAACACCATATATTTT.

This chain joins TRBV12-3 or TRBV12-4 and TRBJ1-5; D ambiguous. The V end lost 3 bases, the J end lost 9 bases, and 18 bases lay between the germline ends. This CDR3 region has 15 residues. The CDR3 bases are TGTGCCAGCAGTTTTGGGAGGACCCCTCAATGGCCCCAGCATTTT. This sequence encodes CASSFGRTPQWPQHF.

The chain carries TRBV15 and TRBJ2-3; no firm D call. Germline assignment: CDR1 LNHNV and CDR2 YYDKDF (reference sequence). The CDR3 has 14 amino acids. V was pared by 0 bases and J by 4 bases, with 8 bases between. For the CDR3, the DNA is TGTGCCACCAGCAGAGATATGGCTTCAGATACGCAGTATTTT. Translated, it gives CATSRDMASDTQYF.

This clonotype has a count of ten or more. The CDR3 nucleotides read TGTGCCAGCTCACCGATAAGCGGTAGAGCGTCCTACGAGCAGTACTTC. Amino acid sequence: CASSPISGRASYEQYF. The chain is built from TRBV18 and TRBJ2-7; maybe TRBD2 (5 bases). The CDR3 is 16 amino acids. V was cut by 3 bases and J by 1 base, with 16 bases left in between. Germline values: CDR1 KGHSH, CDR2 LQKENI.

This clonotype occurred many times. V usage is TRBV4-3 and J usage is TRBJ2-5; the match to TRBD2 covers 15 bases. CDR1 is LGHNA, CDR2 YSLEER, per germline. The CDR3 is made up of 19 amino acids. Losses at the gene ends were 4 bases for V and 0 bases for J; bases not matched to a gene: 9. The CDR3 sequence is CASSPGGTSGRRYQETQYF. For the CDR3, the DNA is TGCGCCAGCAGCCCTGGGGGGACTAGCGGGAGGCGGTACCAAGAGACCCAGTACTTC.

This clonotype was observed a few times. The V and J genes are TRBV6-1 and TRBJ1-1; perhaps TRBD1 as D (6 bases). The CDR3 is 14 residues long. In germline, CDR1 is MNHNS, CDR2 SASEGT. Trimming left V 11 bases short and J 1 base short, with 17 bases between. This CDR3 reads CAVSLQGGNTEAFF. The DNA of the CDR3 is TGTGCCGTATCCTTACAGGGAGGGAACACTGAAGCTTTCTTT.

The chain links TRBV12-3 or TRBV12-4 to TRBJ2-7; 8 nucleotides line up with TRBD2. The V gene end was trimmed by 3 bases and the J gene end by 7 bases; junction bases not matched to a gene: 5. This CDR3 contains 13 residues. This chain's CDR3 is CASSFSAGGEQYF. CDR3 DNA: TGTGCCAGCAGTTTTTCGGCGGGAGGAGAGCAGTACTTC.

This clonotype has a count of ten or more. The chain is built from TRBV7-2 and TRBJ2-2; TRBD2 matches at 14 bases. Germline loops: CDR1 SGHTA, CDR2 FQGNSA. The ends lost 5 bases at V and 5 bases at J; junction bases unmatched: 7. This CDR3 spans 17 amino acids. Written as DNA, the CDR3 is TGTGCCAGCAGCCAGGGACTAGCGGGAGTAAGGACCGGGGAGCTGTTTTTT. It translates to CASSQGLAGVRTGELFF.

The chain joins TRBV6-1 to TRBJ1-2; maybe TRBD1 (6 bases). Deletions cut 6 bases from V and 4 bases from J, with 12 bases between. The CDR3 runs to 13 residues. Germline V gene lookup returns CDR1 MNHNS and CDR2 SASEGT. Here the CDR3 DNA reads TGTGCCAGCAGGCCCACAGGGAGCTATGGCTACACCTTC. Translated: CASRPTGSYGYTF.

The table lists this clonotype with a few counts. The gene calls are TRBV28 and TRBJ2-1, with D possibly matching TRBD2 (6 bases). Germline CDR1 is MDHEN and CDR2 is SYDVKM. The germline V and J ends were trimmed by 7 bases and 0 bases, with 16 bases remaining between them. This CDR3 region has 16 residues. CDR3 coding DNA: TGTGCCAGCAACTCCCATTTGGGGGGCTCCTACAATGAGCAGTTCTTC. It yields the protein CASNSHLGGSYNEQFF.

The chain joins TRBV6-1 to TRBJ1-5; D perhaps matches TRBD1 (5 bases). The CDR3 sequence is 16 residues long. Per the germline V gene, CDR1 is MNHNS and CDR2 is SASEGT. V was trimmed by 3 bases and J by 0 bases, leaving 12 bases between them. As DNA, the CDR3 is TGTGCCAGCAGTGATCCTGACAGCTATAGCAATCAGCCCCAGCATTTT. Translating gives CASSDPDSYSNQPQHF.

The chain combines TRBV19 with TRBJ1-4, with D hard to call. V was shortened by 6 bases and J by 2 bases, with 7 bases between the two germline ends. The germline V gene has CDR1 LNHDA and CDR2 SQIVND (reference sequence). The CDR3 totals 13 residues. As DNA, the CDR3 is TGTGCCAGTAGGGCGGAGACTAATGAAAAACTGTTTTTT. Its protein is CASRAETNEKLFF.

The chain carries TRBV29-1 and TRBJ2-7, with 10 bases matching TRBD2. This CDR3 is 12 amino acids long. Losses at the gene ends were 7 bases for V and 3 bases for J; bases not matched to a gene: 3. Germline V lookup: CDR1 SQVTM, CDR2 ANQGSEA. Here the CDR3 DNA reads TGCAGCGCACGGACTAGCGGCTACGAGCAGTACGTC. Translation gives CSARTSGYEQYV.

This clonotype was observed a few times. V gene TRBV2 combines with J gene TRBJ2-5, with 7 bases that match TRBD1. J lost 2 bases, V lost 8 bases, and 8 bases had no gene match. This CDR3 comprises 14 residues. Germline V lookup: CDR1 SNHLY, CDR2 FYNNEI. In DNA, the CDR3 is TGTGCCAGCCATTATGGGACAGCACAAGAGACCCAGTACTTC. Amino acids: CASHYGTAQETQYF.

This chain uses TRBV7-8 with TRBJ1-1, with D tentatively TRBD1 (5 bases). The V and J ends lost 5 bases and 6 bases respectively, with 19 bases between them. CDR3 size: 15 residues. Germline V CDR1 and CDR2: SGHVS, FQNEAQ. In DNA form, the CDR3 reads TGTGCCAGCAGCCCAGATCGGGGGGATGTACCTGAAGCTTTCTTT. This gives the protein CASSPDRGDVPEAFF. The full variable domain, in which reference TRBV7-8 and TRBJ1-1 provide the parts outside the CDR3, is GAGVSQSPRYKVAKRGQDVALRCDPISGHVSLFWYQQALGQGPEFLTYFQNEAQLDKSGLPSDRFFAERPEGSVSTLKIQRTQQEDSAVYLCASSPDRGDVPEAFFGQGTRLTVV.

V is TRBV28 and J is TRBJ2-4, with 7 bases lining up with TRBD1. The CDR3 runs 16 residues. The germline V gene encodes CDR1 MDHEN and CDR2 SYDVKM. After removal of 5 bases from V and 4 bases from J, the junction contained 11 bases not matched to a gene. CDR3 sequence: CASSPYTGTVKNIQYF. The CDR3 bases are TGTGCCAGCAGTCCTTACACCGGGACAGTGAAAAACATTCAGTACTTC.

The rearrangement joins TRBV7-6 to TRBJ2-5; D is perhaps TRBD1 or TRBD2 (5 bases each). Germline values: CDR1 SGHVS, CDR2 FNYEAQ. Trimming pared 5 bases from V and 2 bases from J, leaving 18 bases between. The CDR3 has 16 residues. In DNA, the CDR3 is TGTGCCAGCAGCCCAAGGCCGGGACGAAGACAAGAGACCCAGTACTTC. As protein: CASSPRPGRRQETQYF.